The 7 T cell receptor beta chains below were found in one sample sequenced in a study of blood T cell repertoires in COVID-19. Produced via immunoSEQ multiplex PCR; TCRdb's table is partial and in-frame only. Seen here are over 200,000 clones, about three quarters observed once, and the top ten hold around 3.2%. The sequenced sample was peripheral blood. These receptors all come from a woman of 80 years or more with acute or convalescent COVID-19.

The J gene is TRBJ1-1, the V gene TRBV10-3; 7 bases agree with TRBD1. The germline CDR1 and CDR2 sequences are ENHRY and SYGVKD. The length of the CDR3 is 15 residues. The V and J ends lost 5 bases and 3 bases, in that order; junction bases with no gene match: 9. The CDR3 spells CAISRRGPEDTEAFF. CDR3 sequence (DNA): TGTGCCATCAGTCGGAGGGGGCCCGAGGACACTGAAGCTTTCTTT.

This chain uses TRBV6-1 with TRBJ1-5; maybe TRBD1 (6 bases). CDR1 is MNHNS, CDR2 SASEGT, per germline. This CDR3 comprises 16 residues. V lost 1 base to trimming and J lost 0 bases, with 10 bases between them. This chain's CDR3 is CASSEVGHYSNQPQHF. The CDR3, as DNA: TGTGCCAGCAGTGAAGTGGGACACTATAGCAATCAGCCCCAGCATTTT.

The J gene is TRBJ1-5, the V gene TRBV18, with 10 bases matching TRBD1. After removal of 3 bases from V and 5 bases from J, the junction contained 4 bases not matched to a gene. The CDR3 sequence is 15 residues long. Germline V gene data show CDR1 as KGHSH and CDR2 as LQKENI. The CDR3 is CASSPGTGAHQPQHF. CDR3 nucleotides: TGTGCCAGCTCACCGGGGACAGGGGCTCATCAGCCCCAGCATTTT. The full variable domain, its missing parts supplied by reference TRBV18 and TRBJ1-5, is NAGVMQNPRHLVRRRGQEARLRCSPMKGHSHVYWYRQLPEEGLKFMVYLQKENIIDESGMPKERFSAEFPKEGPSILRIQQVVRGDSAAYFCASSPGTGAHQPQHFGDGTRLSIL.

The chain links TRBV6-1 to TRBJ1-1; TRBD1 is a possible D gene (6 bases). V was clipped by 1 base and J by 0 bases, with 18 bases between them. Looked up from germline, CDR1 is MNHNS and CDR2 is SASEGT. CDR3 size: 18 residues. The DNA for the CDR3 is TGTGCCAGCAGTGAAGGACAGGCCCTCTTCAGCATGAACACTGAAGCTTTCTTT. It encodes CASSEGQALFSMNTEAFF.

This clone was seen only a few times. The V gene is TRBV10-3, the J gene TRBJ2-3; 7 bases are shared with TRBD1. The CDR3 is made up of 19 amino acids. V dropped 3 bases and J dropped 1; count of bases not matched to a gene: 16. The germline V gene has CDR1 ENHRY and CDR2 SYGVKD. DNA of the CDR3: TGTGCCATCAGTGATCCAGGGGGTCTAAGATCAGTGGGCACAGATACGCAGTATTTT. Amino acids: CAISDPGGLRSVGTDTQYF.

The J gene is TRBJ1-2, the V gene TRBV3-1 (or the pseudogene TRBV3-2); TRBD1 matches at 11 bases. Germline loops: CDR1 LGHDT, CDR2 YNNKEL (reference sequence). The CDR3 length is 16 residues. V dropped 6 bases and J dropped 7; count of bases not matched to a gene: 13. The CDR3 coding sequence is TGTGCCAGCAGTCGGATAACGGGACAGGGGGTCGCTGGCTACACCTTC. It specifies CASSRITGQGVAGYTF.

The rearrangement links TRBV5-1 to TRBJ2-3; tentative D call: TRBD2 (6 bases). Per germline, CDR1 SGHRS and CDR2 YFSETQ. V was clipped by 0 bases and J by 4 bases, with 12 bases between them. The CDR3 spans 15 residues. In nucleotides, the CDR3 is TGCGCCAGCAGCTTGGCCGGTCGGGGGTCAGATACGCAGTATTTT. Translating it yields CASSLAGRGSDTQYF.